This TCR beta chain is from a study of T cell responses to AZD1222 COVID-19 vaccine. The study's findings and limits: Targets within unmutated variant regions were reportedly found for nearly half of spike-specific TCRs. Vaccine-related CD4 TCRs covered spike, predominating at 160-218 and 743-854. Donors were largely white British and mainly female; clonal diversity was possibly underestimated.

Generated by immunoSEQ multiplex PCR, the TCRdb table keeps only in-frame clones and is missing some. Here the sample spans approximately 130,000 clones, 93% being singletons. This CDR3 has 16 amino acids. The junction had 7 bases not matched to a gene; V was cut back by 2 bases and J by 7 bases. Germline V CDR1 and CDR2: LGHDT, YNNKEL (reference sequence). Remarks on this clone: The antigen is not known.

The chain links TRBV3-1 (or the pseudogene TRBV3-2) to TRBJ1-4; 10 nucleotides agree with TRBD1. The sample was peripheral blood, taken on day 0 of AZD1222 vaccination. The clonotype originates from an adult in good health. The CDR3 protein is CASSQTGTGAREKLFF. The CDR3, as DNA: TGTGCCAGCAGCCAAACCGGGACAGGGGCTCGTGAAAAACTGTTTTTT.